This TCR beta chain was captured in a study of T cell clones after liver transplantation. Across the study: TCRbeta sequencing after a pre-transplant mixed lymphocyte reaction identified graft-donor-reactive clones, later tracked in post-transplant blood.

Note on this clone: The target antigen is unknown.

V was pared by 7 bases and J by 0 bases, with 10 bases of the junction left unmatched. Per germline, CDR1 SGHRS and CDR2 YFSETQ. This CDR3 has 17 residues. Using immunoSEQ multiplex PCR, the repertoire was profiled, and TCRdb retains in-frame clones only, with some absent. The table shows roughly 73,000 clones, with over 70% occurring only once. Overall study results and limits: In most of the 8 subjects, circulating graft-donor-reactive CD4 TCRbeta sequences fell significantly after transplant.

Specimen: CD4+ T cells from blood, collected before liver transplant. The TCR originated in a human donor who received a liver transplant. J is TRBJ2-3 and V is TRBV5-1, with 11 bases lining up with TRBD2. CDR3 sequence reads: CASSWGSGRASTDTQYF. In DNA form, the CDR3 reads TGCGCCAGCTCATGGGGTAGCGGGAGGGCCAGCACAGATACGCAGTATTTT.